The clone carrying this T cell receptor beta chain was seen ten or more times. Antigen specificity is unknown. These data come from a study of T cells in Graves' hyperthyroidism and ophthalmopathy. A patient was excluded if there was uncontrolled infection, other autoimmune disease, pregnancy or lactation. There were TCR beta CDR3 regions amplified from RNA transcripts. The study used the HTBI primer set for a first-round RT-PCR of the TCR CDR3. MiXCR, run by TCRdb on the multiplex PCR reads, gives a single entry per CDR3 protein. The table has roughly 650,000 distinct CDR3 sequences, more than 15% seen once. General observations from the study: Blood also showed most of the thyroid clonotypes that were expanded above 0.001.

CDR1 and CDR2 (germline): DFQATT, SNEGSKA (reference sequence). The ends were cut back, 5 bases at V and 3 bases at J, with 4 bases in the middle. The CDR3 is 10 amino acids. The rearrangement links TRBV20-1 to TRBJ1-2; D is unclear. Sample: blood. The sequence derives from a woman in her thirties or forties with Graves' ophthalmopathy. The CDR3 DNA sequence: TGCAGTGCTGGCCACTATGGCTACACCTTC. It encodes CSAGHYGYTF.